The 17 T cell receptor beta chains in this list originate from one sample, sequenced in a study of T cell responses to AZD1222 COVID-19 vaccine. The protocol was immunoSEQ multiplex PCR, while the TCRdb copy is restricted to in-frame clones and leaves out a portion. The profile covers some 190,000 clones, with 91% appearing a single time and approximately 1.7% taken by the ten largest. Source: peripheral blood, taken 28 days after the second AZD1222 dose. The receptors were gathered from an adult who received the AZD1222 COVID-19 vaccine.

This clone was counted ten times or more. The CDR3 loop is CASSLNLEAGEQYF. DNA for the CDR3: TGTGCCAGCAGCTTAAATTTGGAAGCGGGGGAGCAGTACTTC. The J gene is TRBJ2-7, the V gene TRBV7-6; TRBD2 agrees at 7 bases. The germline V gene encodes CDR1 SGHVS and CDR2 FNYEAQ. V lost 2 bases to trimming and J lost 7 bases; unmatched junction nucleotides: 8. The CDR3 has 14 amino acids.

V is TRBV19 and J is TRBJ1-3; D is uncertain. Trimming pared 3 bases from V and 0 bases from J, leaving 12 bases between. Germline-derived CDR1 and CDR2 are LNHDA and SQIVND (reference sequence). The CDR3 contains 16 residues. The DNA for the CDR3 is TGTGCCAGTAGTATGTGGGCAGGACCCTCTGGAAACACCATATATTTT. The encoded protein is CASSMWAGPSGNTIYF.

The chain uses TRBV19 and TRBJ1-5, with D unresolved. CDR3 size: 14 residues. Germline lookup yields CDR1 LNHDA and CDR2 SQIVND (reference sequence). V dropped 5 bases and J dropped 7 bases, with 15 bases sitting between them. The CDR3 sequence: CASSVRGANQPQHF. DNA for the CDR3: TGTGCCAGTAGTGTTCGAGGAGCGAACCAGCCCCAGCATTTT. Full variable domain (remainder filled in from reference TRBV19 and TRBJ1-5): DGGITQSPKYLFRKEGQNVTLSCEQNLNHDAMYWYRQDPGQGLRLIYYSQIVNDFQKGDIAEGYSVSREKKESFPLTVTSAQKNPTAFYLCASSVRGANQPQHFGDGTRLSIL.

The rearrangement joins TRBV7-2 to TRBJ2-1; 7 bases are a match to TRBD1. CDR3 length: 14 residues. Trimming at V came to 2 bases and at J to 5 bases, leaving 3 bases not matched to a gene. Germline V lookup: CDR1 SGHTA, CDR2 FQGNSA. CDR3 sequence: CASSLRQGHNEQFF. CDR3 bases: TGTGCCAGCAGCTTAAGACAGGGCCACAATGAGCAGTTCTTC. Full variable domain (remainder filled in from reference TRBV7-2 and TRBJ2-1): GAGVSQSPSNKVTEKGKDVELRCDPISGHTALYWYRQSLGQGLEFLIYFQGNSAPDKSGLPSDRFSAERTGGSVSTLTIQRTQQEDSAVYLCASSLRQGHNEQFFGPGTRLTVL.

CDR3 sequence (DNA): TGTGCCAGCAGCCAAGAAGGAGTCACTGAAGCTTTCTTT. It encodes CASSQEGVTEAFF. The rearrangement uses TRBV4-2 and TRBJ1-1; the D is unclear. V gave up 0 bases and J gave up 4 bases, with 6 bases separating them. Germline CDR1 and CDR2: LGHNA and YNFKEQ. The CDR3 totals 13 residues.

The chain has TRBV5-1 and TRBJ2-7; 7 nucleotides line up with TRBD1. CDR3 length: 15 amino acids. The germline gives CDR1 SGHRS, CDR2 YFSETQ. After removal of 4 bases from V and 4 bases from J, the junction contained 11 bases not matched to a gene. CDR3 in DNA: TGCGCCAGCAGCCTCGAGGTTTCAGGGGGTTACGAGCAGTACTTC. Its translation is CASSLEVSGGYEQYF.

This clone is a singleton in its sample. The chain recombines TRBV10-3 with TRBJ2-2, with 10 bases identical to TRBD1. V lost 5 bases and J lost 5; bases outside the gene matches: 5. CDR3 length: 15 residues. Germline lookup yields CDR1 ENHRY and CDR2 SYGVKD. The CDR3, as DNA: TGTGCCATCAGTCTCGGGACAGGGGAAACCGGGGAGCTGTTTTTT. Its protein is CAISLGTGETGELFF.

This chain joins TRBV19 and TRBJ1-2; D possibly corresponds to TRBD1 (5 bases). CDR1 and CDR2 (germline): LNHDA, SQIVND (reference sequence). V was cut by 3 bases and J by 8 bases, with 16 bases left in between. The CDR3 has 14 amino acids. CDR3: CASSIGQGARGYTF. Here the CDR3 DNA reads TGTGCCAGTAGTATTGGGCAGGGCGCTAGAGGCTACACCTTC. Full variable domain (missing parts from reference TRBV19 and TRBJ1-2): DGGITQSPKYLFRKEGQNVTLSCEQNLNHDAMYWYRQDPGQGLRLIYYSQIVNDFQKGDIAEGYSVSREKKESFPLTVTSAQKNPTAFYLCASSIGQGARGYTFGSGTRLTVV.

The chain links TRBV5-4 to TRBJ1-2; D gene ambiguous. V was pared by 4 bases and J by 2 bases, with 15 bases between. Germline V lookup: CDR1 SGHNT, CDR2 YYREEE (reference sequence). The CDR3 runs 15 residues. The CDR3: CASSPPAGANYGYTF. CDR3 DNA sequence: TGTGCCAGCAGCCCCCCGGCAGGAGCCAACTATGGCTACACCTTC.

This clone appeared once. The rearrangement joins TRBV3-1 (or the pseudogene TRBV3-2) to TRBJ1-4; D gene unclear. Trimming took 9 bases from V and 2 from J, leaving 7 bases between them. The CDR3 sequence is 12 residues long. CDR1 is LGHDT, CDR2 YNNKEL, per germline (reference sequence). The CDR3 spells CAREDTNEKLFF. CDR3 nucleotide sequence: TGTGCCAGAGAGGACACTAATGAAAAACTGTTTTTT.

The V and J genes are TRBV6-5 and TRBJ2-7; D gene uncertain. Trimming stripped 7 bases from V and 4 bases from J, with 14 bases between. Germline assignment: CDR1 MNHEY and CDR2 SVGAGI. CDR3 length: 13 residues. The CDR3 reads CASMGTLPYEQYF. CDR3 sequence (DNA): TGTGCCAGCATGGGAACTCTGCCTTACGAGCAGTACTTC.

The rearrangement uses TRBV3-1 (or the pseudogene TRBV3-2) and TRBJ1-1; D uncertain. The CDR3 contains 14 residues. V was shortened by 2 bases and J by 4 bases, with 11 bases between the two germline ends. CDR1 is LGHDT, CDR2 YNNKEL, per germline (reference sequence). The CDR3 bases are TGTGCCAGCAGCCAACTCGGGAGATCCACTGAAGCTTTCTTT. Its translation: CASSQLGRSTEAFF.

The V and J genes are TRBV12-5 and TRBJ2-1; the match to TRBD2 covers 13 bases. Germline trimming cut 8 bases from V and 9 bases from J; bases unmatched to any gene: 7. CDR1 is LGHNT and CDR2 is FRNRAP in the germline V gene. There are 14 residues in the CDR3. This CDR3 reads CASRTSGSHGEQFF. The DNA of the CDR3 is TGTGCTAGTAGGACTAGCGGGAGTCATGGTGAGCAGTTCTTC.

V and J are TRBV5-5 and TRBJ1-1; D is ambiguous. Germline CDR1 is SGHKS and CDR2 is YYEKEE (reference sequence). V was clipped by 7 bases and J by 1 base, with 14 bases between them. The CDR3 is made up of 14 amino acids. The CDR3 coding sequence is TGTGCCAGCCTTCTTTCAGTTGGGAACACTGAAGCTTTCTTT. This gives the protein CASLLSVGNTEAFF.

This chain joins TRBV7-9 and TRBJ1-1; 7 bases map to TRBD1. V lost 2 bases and J lost 1; bases outside the gene matches: 4. CDR3 length: 15 amino acids. Looked up from germline, CDR1 is SEHNR and CDR2 is FQNEAQ (reference sequence). The CDR3 region is CASSLRRDRNTEAFF. CDR3 in DNA: TGTGCCAGCAGCTTAAGACGGGACAGGAACACTGAAGCTTTCTTT. Based on the CDR3 plus reference TRBV7-9 and TRBJ1-1, the full variable domain is DTGVSQNPRHKITKRGQNVTFRCDPISEHNRLYWYRQTLGQGPEFLTYFQNEAQLEKSRLLSDRFSAERPKGSFSTLEIQRTEQGDSAMYLCASSLRRDRNTEAFFGQGTRLTVV.

This rearrangement joins TRBV19 to TRBJ1-6, with 8 bases lining up with TRBD1. The V gene's germline CDR1 is LNHDA and CDR2 SQIVND (reference sequence). The CDR3 loop spans 15 amino acids. The V segment lost 2 bases and the J segment 8 bases; nucleotides outside the gene matches: 5. The DNA of the CDR3 is TGTGCCAGTAGTATAAGGTCAGGGGGCGATTCACCCCTCCACTTT. It is translated as CASSIRSGGDSPLHF. Looking up the rest from reference TRBV19 and TRBJ1-6 gives the full variable domain: DGGITQSPKYLFRKEGQNVTLSCEQNLNHDAMYWYRQDPGQGLRLIYYSQIVNDFQKGDIAEGYSVSREKKESFPLTVTSAQKNPTAFYLCASSIRSGGDSPLHFGNGTRLTVT.

The chain joins TRBV18 to TRBJ1-6; D gene uncertain. Germline CDR1 KGHSH, CDR2 LQKENI. V dropped 4 bases and J dropped 7 bases, with 11 bases sitting between them. This CDR3 contains 14 residues. The CDR3 nucleotides read TGTGCCAGCTCACTAGACACGGCCAATTCACCCCTCCACTTT. Protein product: CASSLDTANSPLHF.